Here is one T cell receptor (beta chain) with its context. Original handling: Estimated nucleated cell counts came from reference gene primer amplification. Clones were read by immunoSEQ multiplex PCR, and TCRdb kept only the in-frame ones, dropping some. The V and J calls and clone size were taken over from that table, and D and trimming were inferred from the DNA. The profile shows about 38,000 clones, 65% to 75% of them singletons. This sample was taken from a study of blood T cell repertoires in COVID-19. Study-level background: The United States, Italy and Spain provided the acute and convalescent COVID-19 samples.

The Seattle patients joined while their infection was active and were tracked longitudinally afterward. The source material was peripheral blood. The sequence was collected from a man aged 65 to 85 with COVID-19, enrolled during active disease.

CDR3 sequence reads: CASQGGSNTGELFF. CDR3 DNA: TGTGCCAGCCAGGGAGGATCGAACACCGGGGAGCTGTTTTTT. The chain combines TRBV2 with TRBJ2-2; perhaps TRBD2 as D (6 bases). With 8 bases removed from V and 0 bases from J, the gap between germline ends came to 10 bases. Germline CDR1 SNHLY, CDR2 FYNNEI. The CDR3 length is 14 residues.